These 14 T cell receptor beta chains came from one sample sequenced in a study of cytomegalovirus exposure and HLA in healthy donors. PCR primers comprised 60 Vbeta and 13 Jbeta primers. The table came from immunoSEQ multiplex PCR; TCRdb's copy has only in-frame clones and leaves some out. The data show just over 150,000 clones, more than 60% seen once. Sequenced sample: PBMCs. Source of these receptors: a woman aged 30 to 39 in good health and CMV-seronegative.

The chain employs TRBV10-3 and TRBJ1-5, with D uncertain. Trimming left V 0 bases short and J 7 bases short, with 10 bases between. Germline-derived CDR1 and CDR2 are ENHRY and SYGVKD. CDR3 size: 14 residues. The CDR3 DNA is TGTGCCATCAGTGAGTCGAGGGTGGAACAGCCCCAGCATTTT. It yields the protein CAISESRVEQPQHF.

This clone was seen just once. The CDR3 sequence is CASSFPHREEAFF. In nucleotides, the CDR3 is TGTGCCAGCAGTTTCCCCCACAGGGAAGAAGCTTTCTTT. The genes are TRBV28 and TRBJ1-1; TRBD1 is a possible D gene (6 bases). The V gene's germline CDR1 is MDHEN and CDR2 SYDVKM. Trimming cost V 3 bases and J 8 bases, with 13 bases left between them. The CDR3 runs 13 residues.

This clone appeared a few times. This chain uses TRBV11-2 with TRBJ2-7; a possible D gene is TRBD2 (5 bases). The germline V gene has CDR1 SGHAT and CDR2 FQNNGV. Trimming pared 5 bases from V and 4 bases from J, leaving 21 bases between. The CDR3 is 16 amino acids. The CDR3 reads CASSPLRRASRYEQYF. The CDR3 region has the DNA TGTGCCAGCAGCCCCCTCAGGCGGGCGAGCCGGTACGAGCAGTACTTC.

This chain uses TRBV4-1 with TRBJ2-3, with TRBD2 matching 16 bases. V was pared by 0 bases and J by 6 bases, with 6 bases of the junction left unmatched. The CDR3 totals 18 residues. From germline, CDR1 is MGHRA and CDR2 YSYEKL. The CDR3 here is CASSQDEGLAGGRDTQYF. The CDR3 DNA is TGCGCCAGCAGCCAAGACGAGGGACTAGCGGGGGGGCGGGATACGCAGTATTTT.

This clone showed up just a few times. This rearrangement joins TRBV7-9 to TRBJ1-2; D uncertain. Germline CDR1 SEHNR, CDR2 FQNEAQ (reference sequence). CDR3 size: 13 residues. V lost 1 base to trimming and J lost 8 bases, with 11 bases between them. The DNA for the CDR3 is TGTGCCAGCAGCTTAGTTTCGGGTAGGGGCTACACCTTC. It codes for CASSLVSGRGYTF.

This clone was recorded a few times. This chain joins TRBV27 and TRBJ1-4, with 7 bases matching TRBD1. Unmatched junction bases numbered 10, after V lost 5 bases and J lost 10 bases. The CDR3 covers 14 residues. CDR1 is MNHEY and CDR2 is SMNVEV in the germline V gene (reference sequence). CDR3 sequence (DNA): TGTGCCAGCAGTCCTCGACAGGGAGTAGCAAAACTGTTTTTT. Translation: CASSPRQGVAKLFF.

The chain employs TRBV7-3 and TRBJ2-4; 8 positions agree with TRBD1. The length of the CDR3 is 14 residues. In germline, CDR1 is SGHTA, CDR2 FQGTGA. J lost 6 bases, V lost 5 bases, and 6 bases had no gene match. CDR3 in amino acids: CASSPSGGANIQYF. CDR3 nucleotides: TGTGCCAGCAGCCCCTCAGGGGGCGCAAACATTCAGTACTTC.

This chain connects TRBV2 to TRBJ1-1; weak D call: TRBD1 (6 bases). This CDR3 is 14 amino acids long. Deletions cut 4 bases from V and 4 bases from J, with 13 bases between. Per the germline V gene, CDR1 is SNHLY and CDR2 is FYNNEI. CDR3 residues: CASSGADSITEAFF. The CDR3 region has the DNA TGTGCCAGCAGTGGCGCGGACAGTATCACTGAAGCTTTCTTT.

The gene calls are TRBV11-2 and TRBJ2-3, with a tentative D call TRBD1 (6 bases). This CDR3 has 14 residues. Trimming pared 3 bases from V and 6 bases from J, leaving 13 bases between. From germline, CDR1 is SGHAT and CDR2 FQNNGV. CDR3 sequence: CASSFGQQLDTQYF. CDR3 DNA sequence: TGTGCCAGCAGCTTCGGACAGCAACTGGATACGCAGTATTTT.

The chain recombines TRBV19 with TRBJ1-2; weak D call: TRBD1 (5 bases). Trimming shortened V by 4 bases and J by 6 bases, and 12 bases separated the two germline ends. The CDR3 sequence is 13 residues long. Germline CDR1 reads LNHDA; CDR2 reads SQIVND (reference sequence). CDR3 loop: CASSKGAPNGYTF. CDR3 bases: TGTGCCAGTAGTAAAGGGGCCCCGAATGGCTACACCTTC.

This rearrangement joins TRBV30 to TRBJ2-7; possible D gene TRBD1, 5 bases. The V and J ends lost 3 bases and 6 bases respectively, with 18 bases between them. Looked up from germline, CDR1 is GTSNPN and CDR2 is SVGIG (reference sequence). The CDR3 contains 14 residues. The CDR3 DNA sequence: TGTGCCTGGAGGCGACAGTGGGGTAGGGGCGAGCAGTACTTC. It translates to CAWRRQWGRGEQYF.

J is TRBJ2-7 and V is TRBV5-1; no firm D call. This CDR3 contains 12 residues. The V gene's germline CDR1 is SGHRS and CDR2 YFSETQ. Trimming left V 1 base short and J 2 bases short, with 4 bases between. CDR3 DNA sequence: TGCGCCAGCAGCTTGCCGGCCTACGAGCAGTACTTC. It yields the protein CASSLPAYEQYF.

The gene calls are TRBV7-2 and TRBJ1-3; no clear D gene. V lost 4 bases, J lost 4 bases, and 14 bases lay in between. This CDR3 has 15 amino acids. CDR1 and CDR2 (germline): SGHTA, FQGNSA. CDR3 bases: TGTGCCAGCAGCTCAACGACCCCGAGGGGAAACACCATATATTTT. Its translation: CASSSTTPRGNTIYF.

The chain couples TRBV5-4 to TRBJ1-4, with D possibly matching TRBD1 (5 bases). This CDR3 is built from 14 residues. With 2 bases removed from V and 8 bases from J, the gap between germline ends came to 13 bases. The V gene's germline CDR1 is SGHNT and CDR2 YYREEE (reference sequence). The CDR3 spells CASSFQGSWEKLFF. CDR3 sequence (DNA): TGTGCCAGCAGCTTTCAGGGCTCTTGGGAAAAACTGTTTTTT.